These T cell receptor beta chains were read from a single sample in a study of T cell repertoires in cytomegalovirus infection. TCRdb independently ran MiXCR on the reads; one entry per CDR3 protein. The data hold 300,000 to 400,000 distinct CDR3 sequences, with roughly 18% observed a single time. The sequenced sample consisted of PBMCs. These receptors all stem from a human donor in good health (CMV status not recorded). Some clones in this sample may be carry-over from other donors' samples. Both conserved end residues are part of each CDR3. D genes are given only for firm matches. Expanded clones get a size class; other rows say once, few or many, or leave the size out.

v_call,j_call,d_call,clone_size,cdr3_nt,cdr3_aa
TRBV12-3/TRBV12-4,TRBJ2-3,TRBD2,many,TGTGCCAGCATCTTAGGAGCGGGGGGCGATACGCAGTATTTT,CASILGAGGDTQYF
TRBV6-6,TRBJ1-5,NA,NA,TGTGCCAGCAGTGTCGGAATCAATCAGCCCCAGCATTTT,CASSVGINQPQHF
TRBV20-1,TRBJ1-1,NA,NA,TGCAGTGCCGGGGGGGTTACGGGGACCTTCGAAGCTTTCTTT,CSAGGVTGTFEAFF
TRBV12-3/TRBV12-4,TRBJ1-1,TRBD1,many,TGTGCCAGCACCCAAGGACAGGGAAAGATCGAGGTCGCTGAAGCTTTCTTT,CASTQGQGKIEVAEAFF
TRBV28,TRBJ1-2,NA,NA,TGTGCCAGCAGTGCCGTAGGGTTGGCGTTTGGCTACACCTTC,CASSAVGLAFGYTF
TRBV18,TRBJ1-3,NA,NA,TGTGCCAGCTCGGGTGACCGAAACTCTGGAAACACCATATATTTT,CASSGDRNSGNTIYF
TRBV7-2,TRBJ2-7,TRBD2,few,TGTGCCAGCAGCTCGACCCCGGGGGGCTCCTACGAGCAGTACTTC,CASSSTPGGSYEQYF
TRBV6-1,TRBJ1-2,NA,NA,TGTGCCAGCAGTGAAAATTTCGATGGCTCTGGCTACACCTTC,CASSENFDGSGYTF
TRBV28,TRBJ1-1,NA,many,TGTGCCAGCAGTTTGTTTTTACAGGGCTTTGAAGCTTTCTTT,CASSLFLQGFEAFF
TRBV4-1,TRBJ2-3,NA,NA,TGCGCCAGCAGCCAAGATCATCTGACGGGCAGGGGCTCCGATACGCAGTATTTT,CASSQDHLTGRGSDTQYF
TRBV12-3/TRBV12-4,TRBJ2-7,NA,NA,TGTGCCAGCAGCCGCGCGTGGGGTATCAACGAGCAGTACTTC,CASSRAWGINEQYF
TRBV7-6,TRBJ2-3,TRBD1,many,TGTGCCAGCAGCTCCGAGACAGGGGAATTGGGAGATACGCAGTATTTT,CASSSETGELGDTQYF
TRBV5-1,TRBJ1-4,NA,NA,TGCGCCAGCAGCTTTCAGGGTGATCGAGGTGAAAAACTGTTTTTT,CASSFQGDRGEKLFF
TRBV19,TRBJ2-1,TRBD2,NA,TGTGCCAGTACACCGGGACTAGCGGTGGGGAATGAGCAGTTCTTC,CASTPGLAVGNEQFF
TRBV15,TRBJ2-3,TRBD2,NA,TGTGCCACCAGCAGAGGACTAGCGGGGGTTAATACGCAGTATTTT,CATSRGLAGVNTQYF
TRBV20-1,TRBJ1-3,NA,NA,TGCAGTGCTTTAGACAGCCTCTCTGGAAACACCATATATTTT,CSALDSLSGNTIYF
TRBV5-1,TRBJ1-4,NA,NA,TGCGCCAGCAGCTTGGATGTGGGAATTGAAAAACTGTTTTTT,CASSLDVGIEKLFF
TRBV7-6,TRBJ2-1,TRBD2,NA,TGTGCCAGCAGCTCGTTAGCGGGAGGGCCAAATGAGCAGTTCTTC,CASSSLAGGPNEQFF
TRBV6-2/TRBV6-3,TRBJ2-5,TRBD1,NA,TGTGCCAGCAGATCTACAGGGGGCGACGAGACCCAGTACTTC,CASRSTGGDETQYF
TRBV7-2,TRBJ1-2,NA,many,TGTGCCAGCAGCTCCAGCGTAGGAGATGGCTACACCTTC,CASSSSVGDGYTF
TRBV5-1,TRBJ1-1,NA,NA,TGCGCCAGCAGCTTACTCGGACAGCGGAACACTGAAGCTTTCTTT,CASSLLGQRNTEAFF
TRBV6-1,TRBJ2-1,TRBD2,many,TGTGCCAGCAAGAGTCTACTAGCGGGGGCATACAATGAGCAGTTCTTC,CASKSLLAGAYNEQFF
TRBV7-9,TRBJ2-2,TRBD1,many,TGTGCCAGCAGCTTAGAAAGGACAGGGTTGGTGCCCGGGGAGCTGTTTTTT,CASSLERTGLVPGELFF
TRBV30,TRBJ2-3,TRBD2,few,TGTGCCTGGAGTTCACTAGCGGGAGCCACAGATACGCAGTATTTT,CAWSSLAGATDTQYF
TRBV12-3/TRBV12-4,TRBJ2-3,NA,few,TGTGCCAGCAGTTCCCCCCCAGAGGGGGGTTTTACAGATACGCAGTATTTT,CASSSPPEGGFTDTQYF
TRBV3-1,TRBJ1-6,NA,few,TGTGCCAGCAGCCTTCGGTGGCAGCTGAATTCACCCCTCCACTTT,CASSLRWQLNSPLHF
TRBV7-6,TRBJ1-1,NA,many,TGTGCCAGCAAATGTAGCGCTTTCTTT,CASKCSAFF
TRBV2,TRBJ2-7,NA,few,TGTGCCAGCGGGGGGGGACAGTTCTACGAGCAGTACTTC,CASGGGQFYEQYF
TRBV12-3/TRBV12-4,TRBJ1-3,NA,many,TGTGCCAGCAGTTTCGGAAAGCACACCATATATTTT,CASSFGKHTIYF
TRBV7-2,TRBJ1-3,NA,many,TGTGCCAGCGCCACCCCCGGGTTCTCTGGAAACACCATATATTTT,CASATPGFSGNTIYF
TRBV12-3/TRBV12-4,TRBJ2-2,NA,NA,TGTGCCACCGGGGGACCGCTCACCGGGGAGCTGTTTTTT,CATGGPLTGELFF
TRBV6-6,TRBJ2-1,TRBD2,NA,TGTGCCAGCATCCCTCGGACTAGCGCTAGCTCCTACAATGAGCAGTTCTTC,CASIPRTSASSYNEQFF
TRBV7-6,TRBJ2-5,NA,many,TGTGCCAGCAGCCTTTACAGGCTTGAGACCCAGTACTTC,CASSLYRLETQYF
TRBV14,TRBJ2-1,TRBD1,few,TGTGCCAGCAGCCAAGAGAGGTTAAGACAGGGCAAGGATGAGCAGTTCTTC,CASSQERLRQGKDEQFF
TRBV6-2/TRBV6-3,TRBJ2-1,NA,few,TGTGCCAGCAGGACCCATAGCGACTACAATGAGCAGTTCTTC,CASRTHSDYNEQFF
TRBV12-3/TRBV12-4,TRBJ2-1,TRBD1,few,TGTGCCAGCAGTTATCTAGGGGGCACCTACAATGAGCAGTTCTTC,CASSYLGGTYNEQFF
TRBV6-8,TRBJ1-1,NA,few,TGTGCCAGCAGTTACCAGACAGGAGAAGCTTTCTTT,CASSYQTGEAFF
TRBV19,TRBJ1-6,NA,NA,TGTGCCAGTAGTATCCGAACTTCACCCCTCCACTTT,CASSIRTSPLHF
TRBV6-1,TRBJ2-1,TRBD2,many,TGTGCCAGCAGTTTAGGACTAGCGGGGGGACCCAATGAGCAGTTCTTC,CASSLGLAGGPNEQFF
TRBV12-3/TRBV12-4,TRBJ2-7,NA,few,TGTGCCAGCAGTTTAGCGCCTCCACCCTCCTACGAGCAGTACTTC,CASSLAPPPSYEQYF
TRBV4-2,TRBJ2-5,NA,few,TGTGCCAGCAGCCAAGCGCAGCTAGCGAGCGGGGAGACCCAGTACTTC,CASSQAQLASGETQYF
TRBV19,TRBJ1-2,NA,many,TGTGCCAGTAGTATAGTTGCTAACTATGGCTACACCTTC,CASSIVANYGYTF
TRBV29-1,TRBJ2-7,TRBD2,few,TGCAGCGTTGACAAAGCGGGAGGGGGGGAGCAGTACTTC,CSVDKAGGGEQYF
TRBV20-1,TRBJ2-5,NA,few,TGCAGTGCTAGGGGACCTGAGAGAGAGACCCAGTACTTC,CSARGPERETQYF
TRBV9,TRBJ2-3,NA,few,TGTGCCAGCAGCGTCGAGAGCAATACGCAGTATTTT,CASSVESNTQYF
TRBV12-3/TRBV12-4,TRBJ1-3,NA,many,TGTGCCAGCAGCAACCCGGGACGCCTCAGCTCTGGAAACACCATATATTTT,CASSNPGRLSSGNTIYF
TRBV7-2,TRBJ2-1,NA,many,TGTGCCAGCAGCGGGGGACCGGCCTACAATGAGCAGTTCTTC,CASSGGPAYNEQFF
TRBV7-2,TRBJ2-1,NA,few,TGTGCCAGCAGCTTGGCCCAACTTTTGGAGCAGTTCTTC,CASSLAQLLEQFF
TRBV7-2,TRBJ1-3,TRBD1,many,TGTGCCAGCAGCCTACGGGGACAGACTGGAAACACCATATATTTT,CASSLRGQTGNTIYF
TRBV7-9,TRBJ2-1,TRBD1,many,TGTGCCAGCAGCCCCGGACAGGGGAAGACCTACAATGAGCAGTTCTTC,CASSPGQGKTYNEQFF
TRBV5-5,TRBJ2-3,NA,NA,TGTGCCAGCAGAGATGGACCGCACACAGATACGCAGTATTTT,CASRDGPHTDTQYF
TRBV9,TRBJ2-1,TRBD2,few,TGTGCCAGCAGCCCCCTCGGTAGCGGGAGCGATGAGCAGTTCTTC,CASSPLGSGSDEQFF
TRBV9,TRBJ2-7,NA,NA,TGTGCCAGCAGCGTAGATGTGGGAGCCTACGAGCAGTACTTC,CASSVDVGAYEQYF
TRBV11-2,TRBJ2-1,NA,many,TGTGCCAGCAGCTTAGTATGGCCTAGCGTAAACAATGAGCAGTTCTTC,CASSLVWPSVNNEQFF